This entry features one T cell receptor (beta chain) sequence. As yet, its antigen is unknown. The sample originates from a study of cytomegalovirus exposure and HLA in healthy donors. Overall study: Later analysis reported that the roughly 110 validation repertoires shared the platform of the roughly 630 first-cohort repertoires.

General study results and limits: The finding came from a later analysis; first-cohort TCR clusters tended to co-occur in the 95 to 150 validation repertoires. Overall, approximately 180 TCR beta chains were annotated as cytomegalovirus-associated.

The junction had 2 bases not matched to a gene; V was cut back by 6 bases and J by 5 bases. CDR1 MDHEN and CDR2 SYDVKM come from the germline V gene. The CDR3 covers 13 residues. Clones were sequenced by immunoSEQ multiplex PCR, and TCRdb holds only the in-frame ones, with some missing. The table shows roughly 140,000 clones, with around nine tenths occurring only once. Sequencing was done on a sample of PBMCs. This sequence joins TRBV28 and TRBJ2-1; 9 bases are shared with TRBD2. The TCR comes from a woman aged 18-30 years in good health and CMV-seropositive. DNA of the CDR3: TGTGCCAGCAGCCTAGCGGGGAACAATGAGCAGTTCTTC. Its protein is CASSLAGNNEQFF.